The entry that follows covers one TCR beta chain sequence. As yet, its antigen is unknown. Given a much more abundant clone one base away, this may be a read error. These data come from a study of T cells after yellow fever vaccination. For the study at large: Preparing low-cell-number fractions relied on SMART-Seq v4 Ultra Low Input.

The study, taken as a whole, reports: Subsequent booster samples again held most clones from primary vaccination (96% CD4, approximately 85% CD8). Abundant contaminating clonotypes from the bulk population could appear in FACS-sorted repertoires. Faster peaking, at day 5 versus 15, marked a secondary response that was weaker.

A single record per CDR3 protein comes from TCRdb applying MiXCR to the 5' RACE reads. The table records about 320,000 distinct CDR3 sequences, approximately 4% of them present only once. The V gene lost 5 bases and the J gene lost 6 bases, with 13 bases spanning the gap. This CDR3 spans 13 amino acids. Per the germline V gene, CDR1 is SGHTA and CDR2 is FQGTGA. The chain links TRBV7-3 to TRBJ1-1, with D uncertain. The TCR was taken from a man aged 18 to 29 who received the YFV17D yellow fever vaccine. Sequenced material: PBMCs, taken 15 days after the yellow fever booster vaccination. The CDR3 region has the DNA TGTGCCAGCAGCCCGGGAGCGGGCGCTGAAGCTTTCTTT. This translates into CASSPGAGAEAFF.